What follows is one T cell receptor (beta chain) and its context. Its antigen is currently unknown. The sample originates from a study of T cell clonotyping in hematopoietic cell transplantation. Study summary: Recipient samples before transplant were obtained post-cytoreduction.

Produced via immunoSEQ multiplex PCR; TCRdb's table is partial and in-frame only. The sample has roughly 48,000 clones; roughly 80% are singletons. Time point denoted: recipient sample about 28 days before transplant, after cytoreduction. CDR1 LGHNA and CDR2 YSLEER come from the germline V gene. V lost 0 bases, J lost 3 bases, and 13 bases lay in between. This CDR3 contains 16 residues. Whole-study findings and limits: After transplant, recipient diversity fell while pathologically expanded clonotypes grew through day 180.

This rearrangement joins TRBV4-3 to TRBJ2-3; D possibly corresponds to TRBD2 (7 bases). The receptor was isolated from a man aged 60 to 75 with myelodysplastic syndrome. Some clones in this sample may be carry-over from other donors' samples. The specimen comprised peripheral blood mononuclear cells, sampled before stem cell transplant. In DNA, the CDR3 is TGCGCCAGCAGCCAAGATGTAGGGGGGGGAACAGATACGCAGTATTTT. Residues: CASSQDVGGGTDTQYF.